One T cell receptor (beta chain) is described in this entry. The antigen is not known. Trimming stripped 0 bases from V and 6 bases from J, with 12 bases between. This CDR3 comprises 15 residues. In germline, CDR1 is SGHVS, CDR2 FNYEAQ. Some clones are missing from TCRdb's copy, which holds only in-frame ones; the method was immunoSEQ multiplex PCR. The table has a few hundred thousand clones, 70% to 80% seen once; the top ten hold 5% to 7%. The data were taken from a study of cytotoxic CD8 clonotypes in ibrutinib-treated CLL. General study points: The study found baseline clonality above age-matched healthy donors, tracking circulating CD8+ T-cell counts.

Source: PBMCs, taken before ibrutinib treatment. This TCR derives from a human donor with chronic lymphocytic leukemia. The chain links TRBV7-6 to TRBJ2-1; a possible D gene is TRBD1 (6 bases). For the CDR3, the DNA is TGTGCCAGCAGCTTAGCGTACAGGGCTTTCAATGAGCAGTTCTTC. Protein: CASSLAYRAFNEQFF. Drawing the rest from reference TRBV7-6 and TRBJ2-1, the complete variable domain is GAGVSQSPRYKVTKRGQDVALRCDPISGHVSLYWYRQALGQGPEFLTYFNYEAQQDKSGLPNDRFSAERPEGSISTLTIQRTEQRDSAMYRCASSLAYRAFNEQFFGPGTRLTVL.